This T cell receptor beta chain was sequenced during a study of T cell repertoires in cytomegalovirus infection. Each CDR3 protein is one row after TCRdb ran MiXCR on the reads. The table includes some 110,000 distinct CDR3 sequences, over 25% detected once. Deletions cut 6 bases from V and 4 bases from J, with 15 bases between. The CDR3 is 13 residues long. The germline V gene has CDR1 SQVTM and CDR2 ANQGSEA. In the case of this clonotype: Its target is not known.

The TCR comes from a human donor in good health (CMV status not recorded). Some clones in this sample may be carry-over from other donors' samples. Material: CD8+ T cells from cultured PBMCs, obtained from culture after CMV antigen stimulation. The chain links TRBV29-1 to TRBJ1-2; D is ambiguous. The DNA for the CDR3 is TGCAGCGTCTCTCAGCACCCTCCCTATGGCTACACCTTC. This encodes CSVSQHPPYGYTF.